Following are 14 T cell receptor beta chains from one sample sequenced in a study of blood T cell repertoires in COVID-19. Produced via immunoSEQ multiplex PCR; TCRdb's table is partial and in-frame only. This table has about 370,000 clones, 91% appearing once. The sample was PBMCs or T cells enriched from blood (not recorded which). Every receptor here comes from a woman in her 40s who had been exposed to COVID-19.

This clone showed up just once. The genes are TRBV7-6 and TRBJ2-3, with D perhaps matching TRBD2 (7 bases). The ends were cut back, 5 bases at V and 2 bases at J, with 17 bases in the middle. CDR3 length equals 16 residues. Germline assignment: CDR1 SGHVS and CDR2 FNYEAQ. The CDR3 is CASSLIRGAHTDTQYF. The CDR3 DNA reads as TGTGCCAGCAGCCTAATACGGGGGGCCCACACAGATACGCAGTATTTT. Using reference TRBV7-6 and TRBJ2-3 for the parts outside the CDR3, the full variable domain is GAGVSQSPRYKVTKRGQDVALRCDPISGHVSLYWYRQALGQGPEFLTYFNYEAQQDKSGLPNDRFSAERPEGSISTLTIQRTEQRDSAMYRCASSLIRGAHTDTQYFGPGTRLTVL.

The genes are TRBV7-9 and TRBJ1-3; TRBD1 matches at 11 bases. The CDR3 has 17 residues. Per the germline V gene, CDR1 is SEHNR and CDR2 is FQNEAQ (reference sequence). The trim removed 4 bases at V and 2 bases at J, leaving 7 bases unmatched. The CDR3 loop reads CASSSVGQGETGNTIYF. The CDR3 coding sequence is TGTGCCAGCAGCTCAGTGGGACAGGGGGAAACTGGAAACACCATATATTTT.

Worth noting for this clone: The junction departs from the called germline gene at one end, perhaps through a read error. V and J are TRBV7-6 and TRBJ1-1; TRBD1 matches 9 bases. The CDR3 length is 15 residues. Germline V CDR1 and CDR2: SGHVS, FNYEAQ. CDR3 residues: CASSQMTGGYTEALF. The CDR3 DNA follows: TGTGCCAGCAGCCAAATGACAGGGGGTTACACTGAAGCCCTCTTT.

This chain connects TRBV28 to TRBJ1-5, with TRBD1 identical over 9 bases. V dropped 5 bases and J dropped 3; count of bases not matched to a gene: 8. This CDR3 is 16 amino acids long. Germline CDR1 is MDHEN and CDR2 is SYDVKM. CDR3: CASSPTTGGNNQPQHF. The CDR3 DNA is TGTGCCAGCAGTCCCACGACAGGGGGTAACAATCAGCCCCAGCATTTT.

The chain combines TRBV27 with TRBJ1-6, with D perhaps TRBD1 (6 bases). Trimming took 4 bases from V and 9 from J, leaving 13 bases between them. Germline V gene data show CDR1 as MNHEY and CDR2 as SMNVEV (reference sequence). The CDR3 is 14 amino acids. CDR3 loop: CASSSNRVGSPLHF. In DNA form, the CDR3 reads TGTGCCAGCAGTTCTAACAGGGTTGGTTCACCCCTCCACTTT.

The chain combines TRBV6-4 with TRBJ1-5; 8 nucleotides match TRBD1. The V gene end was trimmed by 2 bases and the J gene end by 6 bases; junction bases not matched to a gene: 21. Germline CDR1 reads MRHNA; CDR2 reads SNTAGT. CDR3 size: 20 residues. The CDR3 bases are TGTGCCAGCAGTGACGGAGCAGTGGGACAGGCAGGGATCAGGAGTCAGCCCCAGCATTTT. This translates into CASSDGAVGQAGIRSQPQHF.

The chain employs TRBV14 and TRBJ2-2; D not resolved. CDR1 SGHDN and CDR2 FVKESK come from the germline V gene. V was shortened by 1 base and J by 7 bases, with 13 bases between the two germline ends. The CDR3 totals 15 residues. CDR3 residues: CASSQVAQSVGELFF. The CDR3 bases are TGTGCCAGCAGCCAAGTGGCACAGTCCGTCGGGGAGCTGTTTTTT.

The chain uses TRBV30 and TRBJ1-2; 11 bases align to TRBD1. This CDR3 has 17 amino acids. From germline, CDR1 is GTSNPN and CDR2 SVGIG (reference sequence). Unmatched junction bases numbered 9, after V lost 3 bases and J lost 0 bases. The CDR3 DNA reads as TGTGCCTGGAGGTACCCTGGACAGGGGGCTTCTAACTATGGCTACACCTTC. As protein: CAWRYPGQGASNYGYTF. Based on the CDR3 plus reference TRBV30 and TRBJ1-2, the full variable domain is SQTIHQWPATLVQPVGSPLSLECTVEGTSNPNLYWYRQAAGRGLQLLFYSVGIGQISSEVPQNLSASRPQDRQFILSSKKLLLSDSGFYLCAWRYPGQGASNYGYTFGSGTRLTVV.

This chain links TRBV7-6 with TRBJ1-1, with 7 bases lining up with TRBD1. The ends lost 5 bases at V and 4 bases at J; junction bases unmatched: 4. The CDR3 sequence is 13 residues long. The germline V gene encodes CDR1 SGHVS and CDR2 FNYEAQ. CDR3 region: CASSNRGGTEAFF. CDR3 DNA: TGTGCCAGCAGCAACAGGGGTGGCACTGAAGCTTTCTTT.

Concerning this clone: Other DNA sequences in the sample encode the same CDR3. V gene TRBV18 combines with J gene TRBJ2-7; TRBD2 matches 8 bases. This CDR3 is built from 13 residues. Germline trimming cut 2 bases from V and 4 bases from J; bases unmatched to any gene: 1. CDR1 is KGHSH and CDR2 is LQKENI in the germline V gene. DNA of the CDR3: TGTGCCAGCTCACCAAGCGGGAGTTACGAGCAGTACTTC. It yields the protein CASSPSGSYEQYF.

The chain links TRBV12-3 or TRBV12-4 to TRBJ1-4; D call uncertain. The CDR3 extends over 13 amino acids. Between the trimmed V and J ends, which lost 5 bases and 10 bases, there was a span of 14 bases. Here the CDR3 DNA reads TGTGCCAGCAGTGGGCAAGTGGGTGGAAAACTGTTTTTT. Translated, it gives CASSGQVGGKLFF.

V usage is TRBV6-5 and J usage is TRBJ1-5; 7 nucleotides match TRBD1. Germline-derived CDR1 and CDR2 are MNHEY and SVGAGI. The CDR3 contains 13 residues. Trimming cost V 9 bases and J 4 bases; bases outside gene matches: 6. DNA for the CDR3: TGTGCCAGTAGTCGGGACAGAAATCAGCCCCAGCATTTT. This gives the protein CASSRDRNQPQHF.

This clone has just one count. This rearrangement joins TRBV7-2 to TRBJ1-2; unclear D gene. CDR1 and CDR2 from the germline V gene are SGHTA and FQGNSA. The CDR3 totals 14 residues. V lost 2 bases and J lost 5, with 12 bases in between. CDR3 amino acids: CASSLRRGSYGYTF. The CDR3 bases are TGTGCCAGCAGCTTACGTCGGGGTAGTTATGGCTACACCTTC. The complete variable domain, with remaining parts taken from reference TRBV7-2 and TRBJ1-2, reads GAGVSQSPSNKVTEKGKDVELRCDPISGHTALYWYRQSLGQGLEFLIYFQGNSAPDKSGLPSDRFSAERTGGSVSTLTIQRTQQEDSAVYLCASSLRRGSYGYTFGSGTRLTVV.

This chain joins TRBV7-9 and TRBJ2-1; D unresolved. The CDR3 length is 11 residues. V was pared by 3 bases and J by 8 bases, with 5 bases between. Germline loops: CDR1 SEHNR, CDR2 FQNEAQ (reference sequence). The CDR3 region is CASSFVDEQFF. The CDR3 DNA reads TGTGCCAGCAGCTTCGTCGATGAGCAGTTCTTC.